What follows are 31 T cell receptor beta chains derived from one specimen sequenced in a study of blood T cells in healthy people across ages (dated by TCRdb to the mid-2010s). The protocol used for the library was 5' RACE. TCRdb shows the sequencer as Illumina HiSeq 2500. A second 7 to 11 cycle PCR used a sample-barcoded 5' primer and a J-beta primer mix. In TCRdb, the public reads were trimmed at Q25 with fastp and aligned with MiXCR, with productive beta chains retained. Every CDR3 protein is listed once, alongside the most common genes and DNA of its rows. Counted in this sample were 1.5 million to 1.9 million distinct CDR3 sequences; 40% to 45% of them appeared once. In total, the top ten clones hold 4% of the sample. Sequences were obtained from blood. These receptors all come from a woman between 18 and 30 years old in good health.

This clonotype was recorded only once. The chain employs TRBV6-2 or TRBV6-3 and TRBJ2-1; maybe TRBD2 (5 bases). The CDR3 is 15 residues long. Deletions cut 6 bases from V and 0 bases from J, with 12 bases between. Germline V CDR1 and CDR2: MNHEY, SVGEGT. CDR3 protein: CASSQASYSYNEQFF. DNA of the CDR3: TGTGCCAGCAGCCAAGCTAGCTACTCCTACAATGAGCAGTTCTTC.

Regarding this clonotype: The junction does not match germline at one end; this may be a read error. The J gene is TRBJ1-5, the V gene TRBV10-3, with 7 positions matching TRBD1. Looked up from germline, CDR1 is ENHRY and CDR2 is SYGVKD. There are 14 residues in the CDR3. The CDR3 DNA sequence: TGTGCCATCAGCCGGGACAGCAGCAATCCGCCCCAGCATTTT. This translates into CAISRDSSNPPQHF.

A few counts support this clonotype. V usage is TRBV7-2 and J usage is TRBJ2-4, with D possibly matching TRBD1 (6 bases). The DNA end is a closer match to TRBJ2-5, so the J assignment may be wrong. The CDR3 runs 16 residues. CDR1 SGHTA and CDR2 FQGNSA come from the germline V gene. The CDR3 loop is CASRLHQQGISETQYF. The DNA for the CDR3 is TGTGCCAGCAGGCTTCACCAACAGGGAATCAGTGAGACCCAGTACTTC.

The V call is TRBV20-1, the J call TRBJ2-3, with D tentatively TRBD1 (6 bases). Germline-derived CDR1 and CDR2 are DFQATT and SNEGSKA (reference sequence). The ends were cut back, 5 bases at V and 4 bases at J, with 10 bases in the middle. The CDR3 loop spans 12 amino acids. In DNA form, the CDR3 reads TGCAGTGCTCATACAGGGCCAGATACGCAGTATTTT. Translation gives CSAHTGPDTQYF.

Only a few counts were recorded for this clonotype. The chain has TRBV14 and TRBJ1-2; D is perhaps TRBD1 (6 bases). With 4 bases removed from V and 5 bases from J, the gap between germline ends came to 29 bases. CDR1 is SGHDN, CDR2 FVKESK, per germline. This CDR3 region has 19 residues. CDR3: CASSPHFGGPGQGSYGYTF. For the CDR3, the DNA is TGTGCCAGCAGCCCTCACTTCGGGGGCCCGGGACAAGGATCTTATGGCTACACCTTC.

This clonotype was counted between two and nine times. The chain couples TRBV7-2 to TRBJ1-2; TRBD1 is a possible D gene (6 bases). V dropped 3 bases and J dropped 6 bases, with 11 bases sitting between them. The germline V gene has CDR1 SGHTA and CDR2 FQGNSA. The CDR3 contains 13 residues. CDR3 nucleotide sequence: TGTGCCAGCAGCTTTGGGGGGGGCGATGGCTACACCTTC. It translates to CASSFGGGDGYTF.

In this sample, this clonotype turned up once. The junction does not match germline at one end; this may be a read error. This rearrangement joins TRBV7-3 to TRBJ2-3; TRBD2 matches at 8 bases. Germline loops: CDR1 SGHTA, CDR2 FQGTGA. The CDR3 is made up of 16 amino acids. CDR3 bases: TGTACCAGCAGCTTAGCTGGTAGCGGGACCACAGATACGCAGTATTTT. This translates into CTSSLAGSGTTDTQYF.

This clonotype appeared many times. The gene calls are TRBV29-1 and TRBJ2-1; the D gene is possibly TRBD2 (6 bases). The CDR3 consists of 14 residues. Germline V gene data show CDR1 as SQVTM and CDR2 as ANQGSEA. V lost 6 bases and J 2 bases, leaving 14 bases between the germline ends. The CDR3 region is CSVGGTGTYNEQFF. For the CDR3, the DNA is TGCAGCGTGGGGGGAACTGGTACCTACAATGAGCAGTTCTTC.

This chain connects TRBV6-2 or TRBV6-3 to TRBJ2-4; 7 bases align to TRBD2. The germline V gene has CDR1 MNHEY and CDR2 SVGEGT. The length of the CDR3 is 12 residues. V shed 7 bases, J shed 8 bases, and the junction held 5 bases outside the gene matches. CDR3 sequence: CASTTGGDIQYF. In DNA, the CDR3 is TGTGCCAGCACCACGGGAGGCGACATTCAGTACTTC.

This clonotype was recorded a few times. This chain uses TRBV5-1 with TRBJ2-5, with 8 bases that match TRBD1. V gave up 1 base and J gave up 5 bases; unmatched junction bases: 10. This CDR3 contains 16 residues. Per the germline V gene, CDR1 is SGHRS and CDR2 is YFSETQ. CDR3 DNA: TGCGCCAGCAGCTTGTTCCCTGACAGGGGTGTGGAGACCCAGTACTTC. It specifies CASSLFPDRGVETQYF. Full variable domain (outside the CDR3, taken from reference TRBV5-1 and TRBJ2-5): KAGVTQTPRYLIKTRGQQVTLSCSPISGHRSVSWYQQTPGQGLQFLFEYFSETQRNKGNFPGRFSGRQFSNSRSEMNVSTLELGDSALYLCASSLFPDRGVETQYFGPGTRLLVL.

This chain links TRBV28 with TRBJ2-1; TRBD2 might be the D (6 bases). CDR3 length: 17 residues. The V gene lost 2 bases and the J gene lost 2 bases, with 16 bases spanning the gap. Germline V gene data show CDR1 as MDHEN and CDR2 as SYDVKM. This chain's CDR3 is CASSLQRIAAPYNEQFF. Here the CDR3 DNA reads TGTGCCAGCAGTTTACAGCGAATAGCGGCCCCCTACAATGAGCAGTTCTTC.

The chain combines TRBV6-5 with TRBJ2-1, with 9 bases aligning to TRBD1. CDR1 and CDR2 from the germline V gene are MNHEY and SVGAGI. The CDR3 sequence is 18 residues long. The V segment lost 5 bases and the J segment 1 base; nucleotides outside the gene matches: 12. The CDR3 spells CASSPPPHRGQSYNEQFF. For the CDR3, the DNA is TGTGCCAGCAGTCCTCCCCCCCACAGGGGGCAATCCTACAATGAGCAGTTCTTC.

The J gene is TRBJ2-3, the V gene TRBV6-5; D may correspond to TRBD1 or TRBD2 (5 bases each). The V end lost 4 bases, the J end lost 0 bases, and 20 bases lay between the germline ends. The CDR3 length is 18 residues. Germline loops: CDR1 MNHEY, CDR2 SVGAGI. The CDR3 nucleotides read TGTGCCAGCAGTTTAGGACAAGCACGACGGGGAAGCACAGATACGCAGTATTTT. The encoded protein is CASSLGQARRGSTDTQYF.

This clonotype was seen more than once but under ten times. The rearrangement links TRBV20-1 to TRBJ2-7; 9 bases are a match to TRBD2. Germline CDR1 reads DFQATT; CDR2 reads SNEGSKA (reference sequence). CDR3 length equals 14 residues. V lost 6 bases to trimming and J lost 3 bases; unmatched junction nucleotides: 9. CDR3 bases: TGCAGTGCCGAACCGGGACTAGCCTTCTACGAGCAGTACTTC. This codes for CSAEPGLAFYEQYF.

The V and J genes are TRBV9 and TRBJ2-3; 10 positions match TRBD2. With V trimmed by 0 bases and J by 2 bases, 3 bases remained unmatched. Germline-derived CDR1 and CDR2 are SGDLS and YYNGEE. There are 16 residues in the CDR3. This CDR3 is CASSVALAGSTDTQYF. The CDR3 nucleotides read TGTGCCAGCAGCGTAGCACTAGCGGGATCCACAGATACGCAGTATTTT.

The rearrangement joins TRBV27 to TRBJ2-3, with D uncertain. The CDR3 is 13 amino acids. V was shortened by 4 bases and J by 5 bases, with 10 bases between the two germline ends. In germline, CDR1 is MNHEY, CDR2 SMNVEV (reference sequence). The CDR3, as DNA: TGTGCCAGCAGTTCGGTTAGGGTAGATACGCAGTATTTT. Protein product: CASSSVRVDTQYF.

The V gene is TRBV4-1, the J gene TRBJ2-1; the match to TRBD2 covers 11 bases. CDR1 and CDR2 (germline): MGHRA, YSYEKL. The CDR3 runs 15 residues. Trimming took 4 bases from V and 8 from J; bases not matched to a gene: 7. CDR3 loop: CASSRVAGGPDEQFF. CDR3 sequence (DNA): TGCGCCAGCAGCCGGGTAGCGGGGGGGCCCGATGAGCAGTTCTTC.

The gene calls are TRBV10-3 and TRBJ1-1; maybe TRBD1 (5 bases). Trimming removed 7 bases at V and 6 bases at J, with 12 bases between. This CDR3 has 12 amino acids. CDR1 ENHRY and CDR2 SYGVKD come from the germline V gene. CDR3 bases: TGTGCCATCACGGGGGTACGACCTGAAGCTTTCTTT. As protein: CAITGVRPEAFF.

The chain uses TRBV14 and TRBJ1-1; D is undetermined. In germline, CDR1 is SGHDN, CDR2 FVKESK. The CDR3 contains 16 residues. Trimming shortened V by 3 bases and J by 5 bases, and 19 bases separated the two germline ends. As DNA, the CDR3 is TGTGCCAGCAGCCACTTAGATAGGATAGCCTGGACTGAAGCTTTCTTT. Translation: CASSHLDRIAWTEAFF. Full variable domain (remainder filled in from reference TRBV14 and TRBJ1-1): EAGVTQFPSHSVIEKGQTVTLRCDPISGHDNLYWYRRVMGKEIKFLLHFVKESKQDESGMPNNRFLAERTGGTYSTLKVQPAELEDSGVYFCASSHLDRIAWTEAFFGQGTRLTVV.

J is TRBJ1-6 and V is TRBV5-1, with D tentatively TRBD1 (5 bases). The length of the CDR3 is 15 residues. V lost 4 bases and J lost 8, with 16 bases in between. CDR1 and CDR2 from the germline V gene are SGHRS and YFSETQ. The CDR3: CASSPQGSMDSPLHF. For the CDR3, the DNA is TGCGCCAGCAGCCCGCAGGGTTCTATGGATTCACCCCTCCACTTT. The variable domain in full, with the rest retrieved from reference TRBV5-1 and TRBJ1-6, is KAGVTQTPRYLIKTRGQQVTLSCSPISGHRSVSWYQQTPGQGLQFLFEYFSETQRNKGNFPGRFSGRQFSNSRSEMNVSTLELGDSALYLCASSPQGSMDSPLHFGNGTRLTVT.

The chain recombines TRBV20-1 with TRBJ1-1; D might be TRBD1 (5 bases). The V end was cut by 5 bases, the J end by 8 bases, with 18 bases between. Germline loops: CDR1 DFQATT, CDR2 SNEGSKA (reference sequence). The CDR3 runs 13 residues. CDR3 sequence (DNA): TGCAGTGCTGCCGTTAGGGGACGGACCGAAGCTTTCTTT. This translates into CSAAVRGRTEAFF.

V gene TRBV4-2 combines with J gene TRBJ2-1; D is undetermined. CDR3 length: 18 residues. Germline CDR1 LGHNA, CDR2 YNFKEQ. V was clipped by 0 bases and J by 0 bases, with 15 bases between them. CDR3 amino acids: CASSQDSPRGSSYNEQFF. The CDR3 DNA sequence: TGTGCCAGCAGCCAAGATTCCCCCCGCGGTAGCTCCTACAATGAGCAGTTCTTC.

This sequence joins TRBV20-1 and TRBJ1-2; TRBD1 agrees at 8 bases. Germline loops: CDR1 DFQATT, CDR2 SNEGSKA (reference sequence). CDR3 length equals 12 residues. The junction had 6 bases not matched to a gene; V was cut back by 4 bases and J by 8 bases. The CDR3 DNA sequence: TGCAGTGCTAACGACAGGGGCACGGGCTACACCTTC. It translates to CSANDRGTGYTF.

This sequence joins TRBV28 and TRBJ1-2; 7 bases map to TRBD1. CDR3 size: 15 residues. Looked up from germline, CDR1 is MDHEN and CDR2 is SYDVKM. The V segment lost 4 bases and the J segment 4 bases; nucleotides outside the gene matches: 9. The CDR3 region has the DNA TGTGCCAGCAGTTCTCGGACAGGAGCCTCCTATGGCTACACCTTC. It translates to CASSSRTGASYGYTF.

V is TRBV10-3 and J is TRBJ2-3; TRBD2 matches at 8 bases. Per germline, CDR1 ENHRY and CDR2 SYGVKD. The length of the CDR3 is 16 residues. After removal of 6 bases from V and 0 bases from J, the junction contained 8 bases not matched to a gene. The CDR3 DNA sequence: TGTGCCATCAGGGATGTAGCGGGATTGAGCACAGATACGCAGTATTTT. Translating it yields CAIRDVAGLSTDTQYF.

Comments on this clonotype: One end of the junction fails to match germline, which may point to a read error. J is TRBJ2-1 and V is TRBV7-7; 9 positions agree with TRBD1. The J call is uncertain, as TRBJ2-7 better fits the DNA end. Germline-derived CDR1 and CDR2 are SSHAT and FNYEAQ (reference sequence). CDR3 length equals 14 residues. CDR3 loop: CASSSTQGALEQYF. In nucleotides, the CDR3 is TGTGCTAGCAGCTCGACACAGGGGGCTCTGGAGCAGTACTTC.

The chain carries TRBV20-1 and TRBJ2-5; 10 nucleotides match TRBD2. The CDR3 covers 14 residues. Per the germline V gene, CDR1 is DFQATT and CDR2 is SNEGSKA (reference sequence). V lost 5 bases to trimming and J lost 5 bases; unmatched junction nucleotides: 8. In DNA form, the CDR3 reads TGCAGTGCTGTCGTAGCGGGGGGCTTTGAGACCCAGTACTTC. Its protein is CSAVVAGGFETQYF.

The rearrangement uses TRBV6-5 and TRBJ2-3; D uncertain. V gave up 6 bases and J gave up 1 base, with 8 bases separating them. CDR3 length: 13 residues. The germline V gene encodes CDR1 MNHEY and CDR2 SVGAGI. The CDR3 spells CASRSLGTDTQYF. Here the CDR3 DNA reads TGTGCCAGCAGAAGTCTTGGCACAGATACGCAGTATTTT.

The J gene is TRBJ1-5, the V gene TRBV9, with D hard to call. CDR1 SGDLS and CDR2 YYNGEE come from the germline V gene. V was cut by 0 bases and J by 6 bases, with 7 bases left in between. There are 13 residues in the CDR3. The CDR3 nucleotides are TGTGCCAGCAGCGTAGAGGCGAGTCAGCCCCAGCATTTT. Encoded protein: CASSVEASQPQHF.

The gene calls are TRBV27 and TRBJ1-1; 8 bases fit TRBD1. The CDR3 spans 15 residues. V lost 6 bases and J lost 5; bases outside the gene matches: 11. CDR1 and CDR2 (germline): MNHEY, SMNVEV (reference sequence). The CDR3: CASSYAQGGWTEAFF. The CDR3 DNA is TGTGCCAGCAGCTACGCACAGGGGGGCTGGACTGAAGCTTTCTTT.

V is TRBV5-6 and J is TRBJ1-2, with D uncertain. Trimming took off 1 base at V and 8 bases at J, with 12 bases between the two ends. The germline V gene has CDR1 SGHDT and CDR2 YYEEEE. The CDR3 has 13 amino acids. The CDR3 sequence is CASSLYNPRGYTF. In DNA, the CDR3 is TGTGCCAGCAGCTTGTACAATCCTCGGGGCTACACCTTC.